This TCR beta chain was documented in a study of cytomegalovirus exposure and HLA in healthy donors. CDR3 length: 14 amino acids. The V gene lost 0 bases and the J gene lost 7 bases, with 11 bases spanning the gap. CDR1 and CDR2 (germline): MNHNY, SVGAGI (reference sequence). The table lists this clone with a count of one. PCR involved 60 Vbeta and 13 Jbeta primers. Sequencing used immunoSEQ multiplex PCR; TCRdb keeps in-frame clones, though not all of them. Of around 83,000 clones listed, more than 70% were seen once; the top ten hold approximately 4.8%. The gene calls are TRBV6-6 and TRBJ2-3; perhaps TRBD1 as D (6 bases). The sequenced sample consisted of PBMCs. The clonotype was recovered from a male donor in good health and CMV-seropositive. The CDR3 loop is CASSYSIDRNTQYF. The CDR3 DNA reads TGTGCCAGCAGTTACTCGATTGACAGGAATACGCAGTATTTT.